The 8 T cell receptor beta chains in this list originate from one sample, sequenced in a study of blood T cell repertoires in COVID-19. The repertoire was sequenced with immunoSEQ multiplex PCR; TCRdb's copy has only in-frame clones and lacks some. The sample lists roughly 250,000 clones, roughly 80% seen once, with 4% to 4.5% in the top ten. Sequenced material: peripheral blood. The receptors stem from a woman between 35 and 50 years old with active or convalescent COVID-19.

This chain links TRBV11-2 with TRBJ1-2; weak D call: TRBD1 (6 bases). The germline V gene has CDR1 SGHAT and CDR2 FQNNGV. The CDR3 is 15 residues long. The V end was cut by 2 bases, the J end by 5 bases, with 15 bases between. The chain's CDR3 is CASSLTGRSGYGYTF. The CDR3, as DNA: TGTGCCAGCAGCTTAACAGGGCGCTCGGGATATGGCTACACCTTC. Combining the CDR3 with reference TRBV11-2 and TRBJ1-2 gives the whole variable domain EAGVAQSPRYKIIEKRQSVAFWCNPISGHATLYWYQQILGQGPKLLIQFQNNGVVDDSQLPKDRFSAERLKGVDSTLKIQPAKLEDSAVYLCASSLTGRSGYGYTFGSGTRLTVV.

The chain employs TRBV11-2 and TRBJ1-4; D is unresolved. Between the trimmed V and J ends, which lost 1 base and 8 bases, there was a span of 5 bases. Germline V gives CDR1 SGHAT, CDR2 FQNNGV. The CDR3 spans 12 residues. The CDR3 sequence is CASSLVSEKLFF. The CDR3 DNA reads as TGTGCCAGCAGCTTAGTGTCGGAAAAACTGTTTTTT.

The V call is TRBV28, the J call TRBJ1-1; maybe TRBD1 (5 bases). Germline CDR1 MDHEN, CDR2 SYDVKM. The CDR3 is 17 amino acids. V was pared by 6 bases and J by 5 bases, with 25 bases between. The CDR3 DNA is TGTGCCAGCAGCTCAGTAGCTCCAGGGTATCGAGGTACTGAAGCTTTCTTT. The encoded protein is CASSSVAPGYRGTEAFF.

The J gene is TRBJ2-2, the V gene TRBV27; 10 nucleotides match TRBD2. The ends lost 6 bases at V and 4 bases at J; junction bases unmatched: 2. This CDR3 comprises 14 residues. CDR1 and CDR2 from the germline V gene are MNHEY and SMNVEV (reference sequence). This CDR3 reads CASSPSGGTGELFF. As DNA, the CDR3 is TGTGCCAGCAGCCCTAGCGGGGGCACCGGGGAGCTGTTTTTT.

The J gene is TRBJ2-7, the V gene TRBV5-4, with D possibly being TRBD1 (5 bases). V was shortened by 0 bases and J by 2 bases, with 12 bases between the two germline ends. The CDR3 length is 15 residues. Germline V gene sequence: CDR1 SGHNT, CDR2 YYREEE (reference sequence). The CDR3 spells CASSLGGMGPYEQYV. The CDR3 nucleotides are TGTGCCAGCAGCTTGGGGGGTATGGGGCCCTACGAGCAGTACGTC.

This clone was picked up a small number of times. The gene calls are TRBV7-2 and TRBJ1-2, with TRBD1 matching 8 bases. The CDR3 consists of 15 residues. The ends lost 4 bases at V and 3 bases at J; junction bases unmatched: 7. Germline V gene lookup returns CDR1 SGHTA and CDR2 FQGNSA. CDR3 region: CASSSILTGDYGYTF. CDR3 nucleotide sequence: TGTGCCAGCAGCTCGATCCTGACAGGGGACTATGGCTACACCTTC.

The J gene is TRBJ2-3, the V gene TRBV9; 12 nucleotides align to TRBD2. This CDR3 has 16 amino acids. Germline trimming cut 5 bases from V and 2 bases from J; bases unmatched to any gene: 6. CDR1 is SGDLS and CDR2 is YYNGEE in the germline V gene. As DNA, the CDR3 is TGTGCCAGCAGATCAGGACTAGCGGGGACCACAGATACGCAGTATTTT. It is translated as CASRSGLAGTTDTQYF.

V and J are TRBV19 and TRBJ1-3, with 8 bases aligning to TRBD1. V trimming: 4 bases; J trimming: 4 bases; junction bases outside the gene matches: 3. From germline, CDR1 is LNHDA and CDR2 SQIVND (reference sequence). This CDR3 has 14 amino acids. This chain's CDR3 is CASSNTGGGNTIYF. CDR3 bases: TGTGCCAGTAGTAATACAGGGGGAGGAAACACCATATATTTT.